The rows below give T cell receptor beta chains drawn from one sample of a study of CD8+CD57+ T cells in acquired aplastic anemia. TCRdb ran MiXCR on the reads and lists one entry per CDR3 protein. The data contain some 140,000 distinct CDR3 sequences, around two fifths of them seen just once; the ten biggest clones take up more than 7%. The sequenced sample was sorted CD4+, CD8+, or CD8+CD57+ T cells (not recorded which) from PBMCs. The origin of the receptors is a human donor in good health, serving as a control. CDR3s include the opening cysteine and the closing phenylalanine or tryptophan. Fields, in order: CDR3 length, clone size, D gene, V gene, J gene, CDR3 protein, CDR3 DNA. The D gene is left open where the match is weak. Clone size is shown for a subset of rows, as once, few, many or a class of expanded clone.

len: 13; abundance: .; d_gene: .; v_gene: TRBV24-1; j_gene: TRBJ2-7; CDR3aa: CATEGRRSYEQYF; CDR3nt: TGTGCCACCGAGGGACGAAGGTCCTACGAGCAGTACTTC
len: 16; abundance: .; d_gene: TRBD1; v_gene: TRBV10-3; j_gene: TRBJ1-4; CDR3aa: CAISTRDSKVNGKLFF; CDR3nt: TGTGCCATCTCTACTCGGGACAGCAAAGTTAATGGAAAACTGTTTTTT
len: 16; abundance: few; d_gene: .; v_gene: TRBV5-6; j_gene: TRBJ1-2; CDR3aa: CASSLALRGTNYGYTF; CDR3nt: TGTGCCAGCAGCTTAGCTCTCCGGGGGACTAACTATGGCTACACCTTC
len: 13; abundance: many; d_gene: .; v_gene: TRBV4-1; j_gene: TRBJ2-2; CDR3aa: CASSRLGDGELFF; CDR3nt: TGCGCCAGCAGCCGCCTAGGAGACGGGGAGCTGTTTTTT
len: 18; abundance: many; d_gene: .; v_gene: TRBV24-1; j_gene: TRBJ2-5; CDR3aa: CATSDFKTGSGPVETQYF; CDR3nt: TGTGCCACCAGTGACTTTAAAACAGGGTCGGGGCCTGTAGAGACCCAGTACTTC
len: 15; abundance: .; d_gene: TRBD1; v_gene: TRBV5-5; j_gene: TRBJ1-2; CDR3aa: CASSWGTGVDYGYTF; CDR3nt: TGTGCCAGCAGCTGGGGGACAGGGGTTGACTATGGCTACACCTTC
len: 15; abundance: once; d_gene: TRBD2; v_gene: TRBV7-9; j_gene: TRBJ2-2; CDR3aa: CASSFTGLAVGELFF; CDR3nt: TGTGCCAGCAGCTTTACGGGACTAGCGGTCGGGGAGCTGTTTTTT
len: 12; abundance: few; d_gene: TRBD1; v_gene: TRBV25-1; j_gene: TRBJ1-1; CDR3aa: CASKTGYSEAFF; CDR3nt: TGTGCCAGCAAGACAGGGTACTCTGAAGCTTTCTTT
len: 13; abundance: .; d_gene: .; v_gene: TRBV7-9; j_gene: TRBJ1-2; CDR3aa: CASSSAGRHGYTF; CDR3nt: TGTGCCAGCAGCTCCGCGGGGAGGCATGGCTACACCTTC
len: 15; abundance: .; d_gene: .; v_gene: TRBV5-4; j_gene: TRBJ1-4; CDR3aa: CASRPWGDTNEKLFF; CDR3nt: TGTGCCAGCCGCCCGTGGGGGGATACTAATGAAAAACTGTTTTTT
len: 17; abundance: many; d_gene: TRBD1; v_gene: TRBV19; j_gene: TRBJ2-1; CDR3aa: CASTDRGHEGSYNEQFF; CDR3nt: TGTGCCAGTACGGACAGGGGGCATGAGGGCTCCTACAATGAGCAGTTCTTC
len: 19; abundance: few; d_gene: .; v_gene: TRBV18; j_gene: TRBJ2-3; CDR3aa: CASSPRDIWAGARTDTQYF; CDR3nt: TGTGCCAGCTCACCACGGGACATCTGGGCGGGGGCGCGCACAGATACGCAGTATTTT
len: 14; abundance: many; d_gene: TRBD1; v_gene: TRBV6-5; j_gene: TRBJ1-4; CDR3aa: CASTFRGPNEKLFF; CDR3nt: TGTGCCAGCACGTTCAGGGGGCCTAATGAAAAACTGTTTTTT
len: 15; abundance: .; d_gene: .; v_gene: TRBV6-4; j_gene: TRBJ2-2; CDR3aa: CASSIQGGFTGELFF; CDR3nt: TGTGCCAGCAGCATACAGGGAGGGTTCACCGGGGAGCTGTTTTTT
len: 11; abundance: .; d_gene: .; v_gene: TRBV2; j_gene: TRBJ2-5; CDR3aa: CASNLEETQYF; CDR3nt: TGTGCCAGCAATCTGGAAGAGACCCAGTACTTC
len: 16; abundance: many; d_gene: TRBD2; v_gene: TRBV5-1; j_gene: TRBJ2-5; CDR3aa: CASSPLSGGQGETQYF; CDR3nt: TGCGCCAGCAGCCCTCTTAGCGGGGGGCAAGGGGAGACCCAGTACTTC
len: 14; abundance: few; d_gene: .; v_gene: TRBV10-3; j_gene: TRBJ1-3; CDR3aa: CAISATESGNTIYF; CDR3nt: TGTGCCATCAGTGCGACAGAATCTGGAAACACCATATATTTT
len: 14; abundance: .; d_gene: .; v_gene: TRBV10-2; j_gene: TRBJ1-1; CDR3aa: CASSDVLGYTEAFF; CDR3nt: TGCGCCAGCAGTGATGTGTTGGGTTACACTGAAGCTTTCTTT
len: 12; abundance: few; d_gene: .; v_gene: TRBV10-3; j_gene: TRBJ2-5; CDR3aa: CAISESQETQYF; CDR3nt: TGTGCCATCAGTGAGTCCCAAGAGACCCAGTACTTC
len: 14; abundance: once; d_gene: .; v_gene: TRBV29-1; j_gene: TRBJ1-1; CDR3aa: CSVRTGVVNTEAFF; CDR3nt: TGCAGCGTTCGGACGGGGGTAGTGAACACTGAAGCTTTCTTT
len: 14; abundance: .; d_gene: .; v_gene: TRBV7-3; j_gene: TRBJ2-7; CDR3aa: CASSVAAGPYEQYF; CDR3nt: TGTGCCAGCAGCGTGGCGGCAGGGCCCTACGAGCAGTACTTC
len: 12; abundance: .; d_gene: .; v_gene: TRBV20-1; j_gene: TRBJ1-5; CDR3aa: CSVRTSNQPQHF; CDR3nt: TGCAGTGTAAGGACCAGCAATCAGCCCCAGCATTTT
len: 13; abundance: many; d_gene: TRBD2; v_gene: TRBV10-1; j_gene: TRBJ2-1; CDR3aa: CASSRGGVNEQFF; CDR3nt: TGCGCCAGCAGCCGTGGGGGGGTGAATGAGCAGTTCTTC
len: 15; abundance: .; d_gene: .; v_gene: TRBV2; j_gene: TRBJ1-4; CDR3aa: CASPLGTRLNEKLFF; CDR3nt: TGTGCCAGCCCCTTAGGGACACGGCTTAATGAAAAACTGTTTTTT
len: 13; abundance: .; d_gene: .; v_gene: TRBV7-9; j_gene: TRBJ1-2; CDR3aa: CASSSPTNYGYTF; CDR3nt: TGTGCCAGCAGCTCCCCAACCAACTATGGCTACACCTTC
len: 13; abundance: .; d_gene: .; v_gene: TRBV19; j_gene: TRBJ2-2; CDR3aa: CASSIPVYGELFF; CDR3nt: TGTGCCAGTAGTATCCCGGTTTACGGGGAGCTGTTTTTT
len: 15; abundance: .; d_gene: TRBD1; v_gene: TRBV20-1; j_gene: TRBJ1-5; CDR3aa: CSAMDYGQGNQPQHF; CDR3nt: TGCAGTGCTATGGATTACGGACAGGGAAATCAGCCCCAGCATTTT
len: 16; abundance: .; d_gene: TRBD2; v_gene: TRBV10-2; j_gene: TRBJ2-7; CDR3aa: CASSERGLATAYEQYF; CDR3nt: TGCGCCAGCAGTGAGAGGGGACTAGCGACAGCCTACGAGCAGTACTTC
len: 13; abundance: few; d_gene: TRBD1; v_gene: TRBV20-1; j_gene: TRBJ2-7; CDR3aa: CSARQGDLYEQYF; CDR3nt: TGCAGTGCTAGACAGGGGGATCTCTACGAGCAGTACTTC
len: 14; abundance: many; d_gene: .; v_gene: TRBV15; j_gene: TRBJ1-1; CDR3aa: CATSRERTGWEAFF; CDR3nt: TGTGCCACCAGCAGAGAAAGGACGGGGTGGGAAGCTTTCTTT